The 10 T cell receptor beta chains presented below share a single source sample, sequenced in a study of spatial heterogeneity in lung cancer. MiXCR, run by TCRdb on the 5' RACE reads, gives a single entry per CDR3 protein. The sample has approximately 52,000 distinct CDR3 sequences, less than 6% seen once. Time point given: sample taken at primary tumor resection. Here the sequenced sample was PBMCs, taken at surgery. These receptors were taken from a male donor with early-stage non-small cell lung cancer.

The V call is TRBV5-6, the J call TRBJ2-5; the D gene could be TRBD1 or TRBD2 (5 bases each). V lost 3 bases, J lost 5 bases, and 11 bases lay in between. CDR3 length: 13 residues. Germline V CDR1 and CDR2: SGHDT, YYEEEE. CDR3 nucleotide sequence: TGTGCCAGCAGCTGGGGACCCGGGGAGACCCAGTACTTC. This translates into CASSWGPGETQYF. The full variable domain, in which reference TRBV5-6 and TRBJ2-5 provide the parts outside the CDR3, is DAGVTQSPTHLIKTRGQQVTLRCSPKSGHDTVSWYQQALGQGPQFIFQYYEEEERQRGNFPDRFSGHQFPNYSSELNVNALLLGDSALYLCASSWGPGETQYFGPGTRLLVL.

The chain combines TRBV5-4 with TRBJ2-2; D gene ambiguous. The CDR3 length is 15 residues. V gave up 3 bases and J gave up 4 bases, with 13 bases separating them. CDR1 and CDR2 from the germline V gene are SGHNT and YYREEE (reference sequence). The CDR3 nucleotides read TGTGCCAGCAGCTCTGGTGGGGATACCACCGGGGAGCTGTTTTTT. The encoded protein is CASSSGGDTTGELFF.

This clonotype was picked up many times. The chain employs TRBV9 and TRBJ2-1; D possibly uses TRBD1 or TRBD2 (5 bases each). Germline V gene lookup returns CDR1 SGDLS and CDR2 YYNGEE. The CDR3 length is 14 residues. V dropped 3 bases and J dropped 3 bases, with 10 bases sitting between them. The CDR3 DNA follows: TGTGCCAGCAGCGGGCTTGGGGGCTACAATGAGCAGTTCTTC. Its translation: CASSGLGGYNEQFF.

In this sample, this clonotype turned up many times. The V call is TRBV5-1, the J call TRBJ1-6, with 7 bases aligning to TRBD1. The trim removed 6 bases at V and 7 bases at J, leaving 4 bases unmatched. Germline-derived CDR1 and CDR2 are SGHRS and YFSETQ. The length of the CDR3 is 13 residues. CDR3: CASKGADNSPLHF. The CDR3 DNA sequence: TGCGCCAGCAAGGGGGCAGACAATTCACCCCTCCACTTT.

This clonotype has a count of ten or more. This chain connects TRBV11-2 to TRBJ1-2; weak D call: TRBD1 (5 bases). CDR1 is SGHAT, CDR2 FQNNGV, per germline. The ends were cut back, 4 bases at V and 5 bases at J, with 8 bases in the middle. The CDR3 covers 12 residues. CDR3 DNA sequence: TGTGCCAGCAGCTCAAGGGGATATGGCTACACCTTC. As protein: CASSSRGYGYTF.

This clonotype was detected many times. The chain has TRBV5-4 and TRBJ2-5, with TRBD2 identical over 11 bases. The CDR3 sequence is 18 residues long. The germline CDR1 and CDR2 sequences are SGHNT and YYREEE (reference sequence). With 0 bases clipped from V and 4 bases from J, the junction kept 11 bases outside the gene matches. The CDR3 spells CASSLARASGGRGETQYF. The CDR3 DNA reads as TGTGCCAGCAGCTTGGCCAGGGCTAGCGGGGGGCGGGGAGAGACCCAGTACTTC.

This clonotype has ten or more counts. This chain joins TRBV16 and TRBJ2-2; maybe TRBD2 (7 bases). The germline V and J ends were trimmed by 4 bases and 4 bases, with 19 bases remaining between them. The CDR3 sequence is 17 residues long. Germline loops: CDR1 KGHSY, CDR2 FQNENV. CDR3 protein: CASSRTASSGSTGELFF. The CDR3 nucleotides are TGTGCCAGCAGCCGGACAGCGTCTAGCGGTTCCACCGGGGAGCTGTTTTTT.

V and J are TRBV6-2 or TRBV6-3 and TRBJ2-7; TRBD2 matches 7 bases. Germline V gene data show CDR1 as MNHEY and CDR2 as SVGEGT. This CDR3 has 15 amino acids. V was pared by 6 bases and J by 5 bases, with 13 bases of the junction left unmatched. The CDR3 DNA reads TGTGCCAGCAGAAAACTCCAAACCGGACTAGACGAGCAGTACTTC. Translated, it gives CASRKLQTGLDEQYF.

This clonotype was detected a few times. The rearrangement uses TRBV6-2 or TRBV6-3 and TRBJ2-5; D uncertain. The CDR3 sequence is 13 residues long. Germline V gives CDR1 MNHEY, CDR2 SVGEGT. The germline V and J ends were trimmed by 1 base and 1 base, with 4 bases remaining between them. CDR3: CASSYYGQETQYF. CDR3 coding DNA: TGTGCCAGCAGTTACTACGGCCAAGAGACCCAGTACTTC.

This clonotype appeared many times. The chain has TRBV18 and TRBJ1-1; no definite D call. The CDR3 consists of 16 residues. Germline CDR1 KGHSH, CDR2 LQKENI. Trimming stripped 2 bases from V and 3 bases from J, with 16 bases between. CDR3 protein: CASSPEGGGEDTEAFF. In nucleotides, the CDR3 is TGTGCCAGCTCACCAGAAGGAGGAGGCGAGGACACTGAAGCTTTCTTT. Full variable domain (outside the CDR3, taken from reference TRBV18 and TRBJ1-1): NAGVMQNPRHLVRRRGQEARLRCSPMKGHSHVYWYRQLPEEGLKFMVYLQKENIIDESGMPKERFSAEFPKEGPSILRIQQVVRGDSAAYFCASSPEGGGEDTEAFFGQGTRLTVV.